This T cell receptor (beta chain) was captured in a study of cytomegalovirus exposure and HLA in healthy donors. Study findings and constraints: The tendency of first-cohort TCR clusters to co-occur in the roughly 130 validation repertoires was the finding of a later analysis. Most observed TCR sequences were rare, whereas some public TCRs were detected in many donors.

Regarding this clone: Its target is unknown.

Data came from immunoSEQ multiplex PCR; TCRdb stores just in-frame clones and leaves some out. The repertoire has about 75,000 clones, 85% of them found once; the top ten carry under 3.5%. What was sequenced was PBMCs. This TCR came from a man aged 25 to 40 in good health and CMV-seronegative.

CDR3 region: CASGQNTEAFF. The CDR3 nucleotides read TGTGCCAGCGGGCAGAACACTGAAGCTTTCTTT. The rearrangement joins TRBV6-1 to TRBJ1-1; D remains ambiguous. Germline assignment: CDR1 MNHNS and CDR2 SASEGT. The length of the CDR3 is 11 residues. Trimming took 8 bases from V and 1 from J, leaving 5 bases between them.